This record concerns one T cell receptor beta chain sequence. No antigen is known for it. Primed by a sample-barcoded 5' primer and a J-beta primer mix, a second PCR proceeded for about 6 to 11 cycles. Tags on each cDNA molecule came from a template-switch adaptor with 12 random nucleotides. Any given sample supplied a minimum of 3 million CDR3-containing paired-end reads. TCRdb re-analysed the 5' RACE reads in MiXCR, keeping a single row per CDR3 protein. The data show some 550,000 distinct CDR3 sequences, around 50% seen once. This record belongs to a study of blood T cells in healthy people across ages. The study, taken as a whole, reports: Older age went with lower TCR beta diversity per million T cells, in a roughly linear way. Long-lived donors had more naive CD4+ cells and higher diversity than aged donors.

CDR1 is SGDLS, CDR2 YYNGEE, per germline. CDR3 length: 17 residues. Trimming cost V 4 bases and J 5 bases; bases outside gene matches: 11. Sequenced sample: blood. This rearrangement joins TRBV9 to TRBJ2-1, with 11 bases aligning to TRBD1. The receptor was isolated from a man older than 75 in good health. CDR3 nucleotide sequence: TGTGCCAGCAGCATTAAGTGGGACAGGGGGATCGACAATGAGCAGTTCTTC. This sequence encodes CASSIKWDRGIDNEQFF.